This T cell receptor (beta chain) appears in the sequencing data of a study of T cells in localized non-small cell lung cancer. Findings of the study overall: There was higher T cell clonality in uninvolved adjacent lung than in tumor, and it was highest there.

CDR1 SGDLS and CDR2 YYNGEE come from the germline V gene. This CDR3 has 14 residues. Trimming left V 5 bases short and J 4 bases short, with 13 bases between. Assay used: immunoSEQ multiplex PCR; TCRdb lists only in-frame clones, some missing. The table records under 3,000 clones, less than 45% of them present only once. With respect to this clone: Its antigen is not known.

This TCR was recovered from an older male donor with stage I squamous cell lung carcinoma. The chain carries TRBV9 and TRBJ1-5; tentative D call: TRBD1 (6 bases). Sample: lung tumor tissue, taken before any cancer treatment. Written as DNA, the CDR3 is TGTGCCAGCAGATATAGGGACATGAATCAGCCCCAGCATTTT. Protein product: CASRYRDMNQPQHF.